The 2 T cell receptor beta chains presented below share a single source sample, sequenced in a study of T cell clonality in common variable immunodeficiency. Study-wide results and caveats: Common variable immunodeficiency TCR beta sequences reportedly had fewer deletions and N-nucleotide insertions.

Their antigens remain unidentified. Libraries were prepared by immunoSEQ multiplex PCR; TCRdb keeps only in-frame clonotypes and omits some of them. This sample carries about 19,000 clones and no singletons, and around 23% goes to the top ten. Source material: peripheral blood mononuclear cells. The source of these receptors is a human donor with common variable immunodeficiency.

Worth noting for this clone: The sequenced fragment ends 3 residues before the CDR3 boundary, so the rest is inferred from the germline J gene. The chain joins TRBV19 to TRBJ2-3; D gene ambiguous. Germline V gene sequence: CDR1 LNHDA, CDR2 SQIVND (reference sequence). The CDR3 totals 13 residues. V was trimmed by 8 bases and J by 2 bases, leaving 11 bases between them. The CDR3 region is CASRRLDTDTQYF. CDR3 DNA, as far as it was read: TGTGCCAGTCGGCGGTTAGACACAGATACG. Based on the CDR3 plus reference TRBV19 and TRBJ2-3, the full variable domain is DGGITQSPKYLFRKEGQNVTLSCEQNLNHDAMYWYRQDPGQGLRLIYYSQIVNDFQKGDIAEGYSVSREKKESFPLTVTSAQKNPTAFYLCASRRLDTDTQYFGPGTRLTVL.

In its sample, this clone was seen a few times. The missing CDR3 end, 3 residues past where the read stops, is filled in from the germline J gene. The genes are TRBV30 and TRBJ2-5, with TRBD1 matching 7 bases. The CDR3 is 14 amino acids. Germline V CDR1 and CDR2: GTSNPN, SVGIG (reference sequence). The ends lost 0 bases at V and 2 bases at J; junction bases unmatched: 3. CDR3 protein: CAWSVSGGQETQYF. The CDR3 bases that were read are TGTGCCTGGAGTGTATCAGGGGGACAAGAGACC. The variable domain in full, completed from reference TRBV30 and TRBJ2-5, reads SQTIHQWPATLVQPVGSPLSLECTVEGTSNPNLYWYRQAAGRGLQLLFYSVGIGQISSEVPQNLSASRPQDRQFILSSKKLLLSDSGFYLCAWSVSGGQETQYFGPGTRLLVL.